The rows below give T cell receptor beta chains drawn from one sample of a study of immune heterogeneity within non-small cell lung tumors. TCRdb re-called the multiplex PCR reads through MiXCR, storing one row per CDR3 protein. This table holds 10,000 to 15,000 distinct CDR3 sequences, 20% to 25% found once. The sequenced material came from lung tumor tissue. The source is a middle-aged man with non-small cell lung cancer. Both conserved end residues are part of each CDR3. Fields, in order: D gene, V gene, J gene, clone size, CDR3 length, CDR3 DNA, CDR3 protein. A D gene is named only where the DNA matches it firmly. Clone size appears in some rows only: once, few, many, or a class for an expanded clone.

d_gene: NA
v_gene: TRBV6-1
j_gene: TRBJ2-7
abundance: medium-sized
len: 14
CDR3nt: TGTGCCAGCAGTCATCAGGTGGGCTCCTACGAGCAGTACTTC
CDR3aa: CASSHQVGSYEQYF

d_gene: NA
v_gene: TRBV19
j_gene: TRBJ1-2
abundance: medium-sized
len: 12
CDR3nt: TGTGCCAGTAGTATAGGCCGGAGCGGCTACACCTTC
CDR3aa: CASSIGRSGYTF

d_gene: NA
v_gene: TRBV10-3
j_gene: TRBJ1-5
abundance: medium-sized
len: 16
CDR3nt: TGTGCCATCAGTGACGGAACAGGCTATAGCAATCAGCCCCAGCATTTT
CDR3aa: CAISDGTGYSNQPQHF

d_gene: TRBD1
v_gene: TRBV11-2
j_gene: TRBJ2-5
abundance: NA
len: 14
CDR3nt: TGTTCCAGCAGCTTAGTAGGACAGGGGGAGACCCATTACTTC
CDR3aa: CSSSLVGQGETHYF

d_gene: NA
v_gene: TRBV7-3
j_gene: TRBJ2-3
abundance: many
len: 15
CDR3nt: TGTGCCAGCAGCTTTGGCACTTCTAGCACAGATACGCAGTATTTT
CDR3aa: CASSFGTSSTDTQYF

d_gene: NA
v_gene: TRBV20-1
j_gene: TRBJ2-1
abundance: many
len: 12
CDR3nt: TGCAGTGCCAAGAAAGGGACCAACGAGCCGTTCTTC
CDR3aa: CSAKKGTNEPFF

d_gene: TRBD1
v_gene: TRBV14
j_gene: TRBJ1-2
abundance: medium-sized
len: 14
CDR3nt: TGTGCCAGCAGCCAAGATACAGGGGACTATGGCTACACCTTC
CDR3aa: CASSQDTGDYGYTF

d_gene: TRBD1
v_gene: TRBV10-3
j_gene: TRBJ2-7
abundance: many
len: 15
CDR3nt: TGTGCCATCAGCTACTCCGGGACAGGGCCCTACGAGCAGTACTTC
CDR3aa: CAISYSGTGPYEQYF

d_gene: TRBD2
v_gene: TRBV2
j_gene: TRBJ2-2
abundance: many
len: 15
CDR3nt: TGTGCCAGCAGACGGACTAGCGGGAGTACCGGGGAGCTGTTTTTT
CDR3aa: CASRRTSGSTGELFF

d_gene: NA
v_gene: TRBV12-3/TRBV12-4
j_gene: TRBJ2-7
abundance: NA
len: 14
CDR3nt: TGTGCCAGCAGTCCGAATGGTCAGTCCTACGAGCAGTACTTC
CDR3aa: CASSPNGQSYEQYF

d_gene: TRBD1
v_gene: TRBV30
j_gene: TRBJ1-6
abundance: many
len: 16
CDR3nt: TGTGCCTGGAGTAGTACCCAGACAGGGCGGAATTCACCCCTCCACTTT
CDR3aa: CAWSSTQTGRNSPLHF

d_gene: NA
v_gene: TRBV27
j_gene: TRBJ1-2
abundance: medium-sized
len: 12
CDR3nt: TGTGCCAGCAGTCCCCAGGGGTATGGCTACACCTTC
CDR3aa: CASSPQGYGYTF

d_gene: TRBD2
v_gene: TRBV5-6
j_gene: TRBJ2-4
abundance: many
len: 16
CDR3nt: TGTGCCAGCCCCACCCGGGGGGAACTAGCCAAAAACATTCAGTACTTC
CDR3aa: CASPTRGELAKNIQYF

d_gene: TRBD1
v_gene: TRBV28
j_gene: TRBJ1-2
abundance: medium-sized
len: 16
CDR3nt: TGTGCCAGCAGTCTACAGGGGGGGAACCCTAACTATGGCTACACCTTC
CDR3aa: CASSLQGGNPNYGYTF

d_gene: TRBD1
v_gene: TRBV27
j_gene: TRBJ2-1
abundance: large
len: 14
CDR3nt: TGTGCCAGCAGCCGGGACAGTCAACCCAGAGAGCAGTTCTTC
CDR3aa: CASSRDSQPREQFF

d_gene: NA
v_gene: TRBV10-1
j_gene: TRBJ1-1
abundance: few
len: 14
CDR3nt: TGCGCCAGCAGTGAGTCCCCCCCAAAAGACAAAGCTTTCTTT
CDR3aa: CASSESPPKDKAFF

d_gene: NA
v_gene: TRBV7-3
j_gene: TRBJ2-1
abundance: many
len: 15
CDR3nt: TGTGCCAGCAGCTTAACGGGAAGCTCCTACAATGAGCAGTTCTTC
CDR3aa: CASSLTGSSYNEQFF

d_gene: NA
v_gene: TRBV19
j_gene: TRBJ1-2
abundance: medium-sized
len: 13
CDR3nt: TGTGCCAGTAGTACCGGGACACACTATGGCTACACCTTC
CDR3aa: CASSTGTHYGYTF

d_gene: TRBD2
v_gene: TRBV6-1
j_gene: TRBJ2-3
abundance: many
len: 17
CDR3nt: TGTGCCAGCAGGGCTAGCGGGGGGTCCAAAAAGTCAGATACGCAGTATTTT
CDR3aa: CASRASGGSKKSDTQYF

d_gene: NA
v_gene: TRBV5-1
j_gene: TRBJ2-1
abundance: many
len: 15
CDR3nt: TGCGCCAGCAGCTTGGGGCAGGGGGAGGTAAATGAGCAGTTCTTC
CDR3aa: CASSLGQGEVNEQFF

d_gene: NA
v_gene: TRBV10-2
j_gene: TRBJ2-2
abundance: many
len: 14
CDR3nt: TGCGCCAGCAGAAGGACAGAAACCACCGGGGAGCTGTTTTTT
CDR3aa: CASRRTETTGELFF

d_gene: TRBD2
v_gene: TRBV4-2
j_gene: TRBJ2-3
abundance: many
len: 16
CDR3nt: TGTGCCAGCAGCCAAGAGGGTAGCGGGGGGGCAGATACGCAGTATTTT
CDR3aa: CASSQEGSGGADTQYF

d_gene: NA
v_gene: TRBV20-1
j_gene: TRBJ2-3
abundance: NA
len: 15
CDR3nt: TGCAGTTCTAGAGATCCGTCATGGGGCACAGATACGCAGTATTTT
CDR3aa: CSSRDPSWGTDTQYF

d_gene: TRBD2
v_gene: TRBV12-3/TRBV12-4
j_gene: TRBJ2-2
abundance: many
len: 15
CDR3nt: TGTGCCAGCAGTTTTACGGCGGGAGGGGCCGGGGAGCTGTTTTTT
CDR3aa: CASSFTAGGAGELFF

d_gene: NA
v_gene: TRBV28
j_gene: TRBJ2-5
abundance: large
len: 14
CDR3nt: TGTGCCAGCAGTTTTTCCGGGTCTCAAGAGACCCAGTACTTC
CDR3aa: CASSFSGSQETQYF

d_gene: NA
v_gene: TRBV12-5
j_gene: TRBJ1-3
abundance: many
len: 13
CDR3nt: TGTGCTAGTGGTTTGGGTCCGGGAAACACCATATATTTT
CDR3aa: CASGLGPGNTIYF

d_gene: TRBD2
v_gene: TRBV10-1
j_gene: TRBJ2-1
abundance: medium-sized
len: 14
CDR3nt: TGCGCCAGCATTCGGACTAGCGGGAGAGATGAGCAGTTCTTC
CDR3aa: CASIRTSGRDEQFF

d_gene: NA
v_gene: TRBV19
j_gene: TRBJ1-3
abundance: many
len: 15
CDR3nt: TGTGCCAGCTCCCCCAGGGTTCATGCTGGAAACACCATATATTTT
CDR3aa: CASSPRVHAGNTIYF

d_gene: TRBD2
v_gene: TRBV7-3
j_gene: TRBJ2-1
abundance: many
len: 14
CDR3nt: TGTGCCAGCAGCCAAAGCGGGAGTGTCAATGAGCAGTTCTTC
CDR3aa: CASSQSGSVNEQFF

d_gene: NA
v_gene: TRBV2
j_gene: TRBJ1-1
abundance: NA
len: 13
CDR3nt: TGTGCCAGCAAAGAGAACACGAACACTGAAGCTTTCTTT
CDR3aa: CASKENTNTEAFF

d_gene: NA
v_gene: TRBV6-2/TRBV6-3
j_gene: TRBJ1-1
abundance: NA
len: 16
CDR3nt: TGTACCAGCAGTTACGTGGGTAAGGGGCGAGAGGTTGAAGCTTTCTTT
CDR3aa: CTSSYVGKGREVEAFF

d_gene: NA
v_gene: TRBV7-6
j_gene: TRBJ1-4
abundance: NA
len: 15
CDR3nt: TGTGCCAGCAGCTTAGATAGCAGGGTGTGCGAAAAACTGTTTTTT
CDR3aa: CASSLDSRVCEKLFF

d_gene: TRBD1
v_gene: TRBV7-9
j_gene: TRBJ1-2
abundance: once
len: 15
CDR3nt: TGTGCCAGCAGCTTAGAGAACAGGGGCAATTACGGCTACACCTTC
CDR3aa: CASSLENRGNYGYTF

d_gene: TRBD2
v_gene: TRBV9
j_gene: TRBJ2-4
abundance: NA
len: 15
CDR3nt: TGTGCCAGCAGCGGACGTAGCGGGAGTTCAAACATTCAGTACTTC
CDR3aa: CASSGRSGSSNIQYF

d_gene: TRBD1
v_gene: TRBV20-1
j_gene: TRBJ1-4
abundance: many
len: 15
CDR3nt: TGCAGTGCTCCCCCCCGCACAGGGGAATATGAAAAACTGTTTTTT
CDR3aa: CSAPPRTGEYEKLFF

d_gene: NA
v_gene: TRBV6-4
j_gene: TRBJ2-1
abundance: medium-sized
len: 13
CDR3nt: TGTGCCAGCAGTGACTCTATGGTCAATGAGCAGTTCTTC
CDR3aa: CASSDSMVNEQFF

d_gene: NA
v_gene: TRBV28
j_gene: TRBJ2-1
abundance: medium-sized
len: 13
CDR3nt: TGTGCCAGTAGACCGACAGGTTACAATGAGCAGTTCTTC
CDR3aa: CASRPTGYNEQFF

d_gene: TRBD2
v_gene: TRBV20-1
j_gene: TRBJ2-5
abundance: NA
len: 15
CDR3nt: TGCAGTGCTAGGGCTTTGGGGGGGTACCAAGAGACCCAGTACTTC
CDR3aa: CSARALGGYQETQYF

d_gene: TRBD1
v_gene: TRBV9
j_gene: TRBJ2-2
abundance: many
len: 16
CDR3nt: TGTGCCAGCAGCGTCGCCGGGACAGTCAACACCGGGGAGCTGTTTTTT
CDR3aa: CASSVAGTVNTGELFF

d_gene: TRBD1
v_gene: TRBV28
j_gene: TRBJ1-5
abundance: medium-sized
len: 14
CDR3nt: TGTGCCAGCAGTTTCCGACAGGGGGTTCAGCCCCAGCATTTT
CDR3aa: CASSFRQGVQPQHF

d_gene: TRBD1
v_gene: TRBV5-6
j_gene: TRBJ2-1
abundance: many
len: 16
CDR3nt: TGTGCCAGCAGCTCACCCCCGACAGGGGGCTACAATGAGCAGTTCTTC
CDR3aa: CASSSPPTGGYNEQFF

d_gene: NA
v_gene: TRBV6-2/TRBV6-3
j_gene: TRBJ2-2
abundance: medium-sized
len: 14
CDR3nt: TGTGCCAGCAGTTACACTCCGAACACCGGGGAGCTGTTTTTT
CDR3aa: CASSYTPNTGELFF

d_gene: NA
v_gene: TRBV11-2
j_gene: TRBJ1-1
abundance: NA
len: 16
CDR3nt: TGTGCCAGCAGCCCAGTCTTTCGACAGCCGAACACTGAAGCTTTCTTT
CDR3aa: CASSPVFRQPNTEAFF

d_gene: TRBD2
v_gene: TRBV7-9
j_gene: TRBJ2-3
abundance: many
len: 17
CDR3nt: TGTGCCAGCAGCCCTCTGTATCGGGAGGGCCGTACAGATACGCAGTATTTT
CDR3aa: CASSPLYREGRTDTQYF

d_gene: NA
v_gene: TRBV9
j_gene: TRBJ1-1
abundance: many
len: 16
CDR3nt: TGTGCCAGCAGTCCCGGGCCGACAGGAGTGAACACTGAAGCTTTCTTT
CDR3aa: CASSPGPTGVNTEAFF

d_gene: TRBD2
v_gene: TRBV7-3
j_gene: TRBJ2-6
abundance: NA
len: 17
CDR3nt: TGTGCCAGCAGCCCCGGGGGGGCGGCCCCTGGGGCCAACGTCCTGGCTTTC
CDR3aa: CASSPGGAAPGANVLAF

d_gene: NA
v_gene: TRBV19
j_gene: TRBJ1-5
abundance: NA
len: 15
CDR3nt: TGTGCCAGTAGTATCCAGGCTAGGGGCTCAATCAGCCAGCATTTT
CDR3aa: CASSIQARGSISQHF

d_gene: TRBD1
v_gene: TRBV6-1
j_gene: TRBJ1-2
abundance: medium-sized
len: 15
CDR3nt: TGTGCCAGCAGTGCCCTAGGGGGCGTGGGCTATGGCTACACCTTC
CDR3aa: CASSALGGVGYGYTF